The rows below give T cell receptor beta chains drawn from one sample of a study of T cells in Graves' hyperthyroidism and ophthalmopathy. MiXCR, run by TCRdb on the multiplex PCR reads, gives a single entry per CDR3 protein. Of approximately 370,000 distinct CDR3 sequences detected, 17% appear once; the ten largest clones hold approximately 33%. Sequencing was done on a sample of blood. The receptor source for this set is a woman aged 25 to 39 with Graves' hyperthyroidism that later progressed to Graves' ophthalmopathy. Each CDR3 is given with its conserved first and last residue. A D gene is named only where the DNA matches it firmly. Clone sizes are given selectively: once, few, many, or a class where the clone is expanded.

j_call	clone_size	d_call	v_call	cdr3_nt	cdr3_aa
TRBJ2-7	many	NA	TRBV4-1	TGCGCCAGCAGCCAAGATTCAGGGTTCTACGAGCAGTACTTC	CASSQDSGFYEQYF
TRBJ2-1	many	NA	TRBV10-3	TGTGCCATCATGGGGGAAAGCTCCTACAATGAGCAGTTCTTC	CAIMGESSYNEQFF
TRBJ2-1	many	TRBD2	TRBV3-1	TGTGCCAGCAGCCAAGGGGAGGGCCCCTACAATGAGCAGTTCTTC	CASSQGEGPYNEQFF
TRBJ1-4	few	TRBD1	TRBV5-1	TGCGCCAGCAGCCCGTCCCCTGGGACAGCCGAAAATGAAAAACTGTTTTTT	CASSPSPGTAENEKLFF
TRBJ2-1	many	TRBD2	TRBV7-2	TGTGCCAGCAGCTCGACTAGCGGGTTCTACAATGAGCAGTTCTTC	CASSSTSGFYNEQFF
TRBJ2-7	many	TRBD1	TRBV5-1	TGCGCCAGCCGGGACAGGGTTTCCTACGAGCAGTACTTC	CASRDRVSYEQYF
TRBJ2-1	many	NA	TRBV7-9	TGTGCCAGCAGATCATCCGGGAGCCCCTACAATGAGCAGTTCTTC	CASRSSGSPYNEQFF
TRBJ2-7	many	NA	TRBV7-2	TGTGCCAGCAGCTCACCACCCGGGACAAACTACGAGCAGTACTTC	CASSSPPGTNYEQYF
TRBJ1-1	NA	NA	TRBV7-2	TGTGCCAGCAGCTTATTTGTAGAAACTGAAGCTTTCTTT	CASSLFVETEAFF
TRBJ1-2	many	NA	TRBV12-3/TRBV12-4	TGTGCCAGCAGCCCGGACACTTCAGGAGGCTACACCTTC	CASSPDTSGGYTF
TRBJ2-7	many	TRBD2	TRBV7-2	TGTGCCAGCAGCTTGGTCCCCAGCGGGGGGGCCTACGAGCAGTACTTC	CASSLVPSGGAYEQYF
TRBJ1-6	NA	NA	TRBV7-2	TGTGCCGCCCGACTTTATAATTCACCCCTCCACTTT	CAARLYNSPLHF
TRBJ2-3	many	NA	TRBV5-1	TGCGCCAGCAGCTTGGCCTCTCAAGATACGCAGTATTTT	CASSLASQDTQYF
TRBJ2-3	NA	NA	TRBV28	TGTGCCAGCAGCCTACACTCTGGGTCAGATACGCAGTATTTT	CASSLHSGSDTQYF
TRBJ2-1	many	NA	TRBV2	TGTGCCAGCAGTGAACACAAGAACCACAATGAGCAGTTCTTC	CASSEHKNHNEQFF
TRBJ2-7	many	TRBD1	TRBV28	TGTGCCAGCAGGGGACAGGCTTCCTACGAGCAGTACTTC	CASRGQASYEQYF
TRBJ1-2	NA	NA	TRBV27	TGTGCCAGCAGTTTATCAGGGCTGGACGGCTACACCTTC	CASSLSGLDGYTF
TRBJ2-1	many	NA	TRBV7-2	TGTGCCAGCAGCTTAATTCATTACAATGAGCAGTTCTTC	CASSLIHYNEQFF
TRBJ2-7	many	TRBD2	TRBV7-8	TGTGCCAGCAGCTTAGTGGGACTAGCGGGAGGCCTTTTGGTCGAGCAGTACTTC	CASSLVGLAGGLLVEQYF
TRBJ2-1	few	NA	TRBV20-1	TGCAGTGGGATATGGGGATTAGTCTACAATGAGCAGTTCTTC	CSGIWGLVYNEQFF
TRBJ1-1	many	TRBD1	TRBV6-2/TRBV6-3	TGTGCCAGCAGTTACGCAACAGGGGCCAGAGAAGCTTTCTTT	CASSYATGAREAFF
TRBJ1-2	many	NA	TRBV6-2/TRBV6-3	TGTGCCAGCAGTTACTTCGGGACCGGCTATGGCTACACCTTC	CASSYFGTGYGYTF
TRBJ1-2	NA	NA	TRBV19	TGTGCCAGTACCGCGGGCCACACAGGCTATGGCTACACCTTC	CASTAGHTGYGYTF
TRBJ2-3	many	NA	TRBV6-2/TRBV6-3	TGTGCCAGCCTTGGACTCCTTACAGATACGCAGTATTTT	CASLGLLTDTQYF
TRBJ1-4	many	NA	TRBV27	TGTGCCAGCAGTCCCGTTAGCGGGAAACTGTTTTTT	CASSPVSGKLFF
TRBJ2-7	few	TRBD2	TRBV7-2	TGTGCCAGCAGCTTAGTGGTAGCGGGGGACTACGAGCAGTACTTC	CASSLVVAGDYEQYF
TRBJ2-5	many	NA	TRBV6-5	TGTGCCAGCAGTTACTCGAGCTCTTACAAAGAGACCCAGTACTTC	CASSYSSSYKETQYF
TRBJ2-6	many	NA	TRBV19	TGTGCCAGTAGTCTGCGTCCGTACATTCTCACCTTCTCTGGGGCCAACGTCCTGACTTTC	CASSLRPYILTFSGANVLTF
TRBJ2-1	NA	TRBD2	TRBV19	TGTGCCAGTAGCCAGGCTAGCGGGAGTCCCCTCTCCTACAATGAGCAGTTCTTC	CASSQASGSPLSYNEQFF
TRBJ2-3	few	TRBD2	TRBV27	TGTGCCAGCATGCTGGGGGGGACTACAGATACGCAGTATTTT	CASMLGGTTDTQYF
TRBJ1-1	many	NA	TRBV11-2	TGTGCCAGCAGCTTATCACGACTCCCTTACACTGAAGCTTTCTTT	CASSLSRLPYTEAFF
TRBJ2-5	NA	NA	TRBV29-1	TGCAGCGTTGCCCCTGGTGGGGTAACGGGCACCCAGTACTTC	CSVAPGGVTGTQYF